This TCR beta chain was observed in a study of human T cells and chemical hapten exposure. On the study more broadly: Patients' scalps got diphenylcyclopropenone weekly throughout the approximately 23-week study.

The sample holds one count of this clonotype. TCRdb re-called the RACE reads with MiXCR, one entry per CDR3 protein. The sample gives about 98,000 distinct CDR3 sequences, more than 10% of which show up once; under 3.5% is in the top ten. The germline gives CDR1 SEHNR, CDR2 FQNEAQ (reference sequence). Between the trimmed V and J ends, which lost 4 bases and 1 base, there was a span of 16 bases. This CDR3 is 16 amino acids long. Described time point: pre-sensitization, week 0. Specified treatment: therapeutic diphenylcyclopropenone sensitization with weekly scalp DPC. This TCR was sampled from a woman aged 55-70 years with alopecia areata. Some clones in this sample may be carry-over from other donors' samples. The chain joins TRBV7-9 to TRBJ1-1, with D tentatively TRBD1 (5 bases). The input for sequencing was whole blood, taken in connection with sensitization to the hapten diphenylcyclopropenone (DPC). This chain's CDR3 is CASSSASGTGNTEAFF. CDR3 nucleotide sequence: TGTGCCAGCAGCTCGGCCTCCGGGACGGGGAACACTGAAGCTTTCTTT.